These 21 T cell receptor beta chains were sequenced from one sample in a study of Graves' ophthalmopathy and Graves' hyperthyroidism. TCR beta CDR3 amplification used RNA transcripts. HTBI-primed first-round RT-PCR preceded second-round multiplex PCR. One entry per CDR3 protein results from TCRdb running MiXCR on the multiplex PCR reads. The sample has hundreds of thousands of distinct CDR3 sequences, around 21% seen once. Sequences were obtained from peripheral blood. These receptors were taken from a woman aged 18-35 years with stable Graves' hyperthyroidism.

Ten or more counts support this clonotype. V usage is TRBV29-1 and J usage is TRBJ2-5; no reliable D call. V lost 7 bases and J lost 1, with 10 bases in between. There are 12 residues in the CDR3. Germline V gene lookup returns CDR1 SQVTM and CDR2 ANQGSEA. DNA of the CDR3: TGCAGCGGTGGGCGATTCCAAGAGACCCAGTACTTC. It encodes CSGGRFQETQYF.

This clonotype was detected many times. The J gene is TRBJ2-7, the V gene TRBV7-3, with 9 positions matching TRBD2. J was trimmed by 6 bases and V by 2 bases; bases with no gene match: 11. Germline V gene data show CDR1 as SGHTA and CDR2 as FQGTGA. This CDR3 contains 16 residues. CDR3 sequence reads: CASSLQVFGTSSEQYF. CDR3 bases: TGTGCCAGCAGCTTACAAGTCTTCGGGACTAGCTCCGAGCAGTACTTC.

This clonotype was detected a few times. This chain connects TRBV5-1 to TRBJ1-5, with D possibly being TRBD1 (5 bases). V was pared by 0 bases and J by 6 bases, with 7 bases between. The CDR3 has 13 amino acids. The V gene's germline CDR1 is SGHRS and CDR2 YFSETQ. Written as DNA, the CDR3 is TGCGCCAGCAGCTTGGAAGGGGTTCAGCCCCAGCATTTT. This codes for CASSLEGVQPQHF.

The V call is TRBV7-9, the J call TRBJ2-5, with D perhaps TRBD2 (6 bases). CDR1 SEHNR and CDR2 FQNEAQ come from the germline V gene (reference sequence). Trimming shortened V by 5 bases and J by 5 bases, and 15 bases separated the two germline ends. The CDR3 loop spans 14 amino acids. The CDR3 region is CASSPSLRGETQYF. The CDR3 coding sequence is TGTGCCAGCAGCCCGAGCCTTCGGGGGGAGACCCAGTACTTC.

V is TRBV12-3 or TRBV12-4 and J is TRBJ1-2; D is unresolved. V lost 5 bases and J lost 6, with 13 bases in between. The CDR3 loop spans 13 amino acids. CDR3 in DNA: TGTGCCAGCAGTCCATCTTGGCAGCATGGCTACACCTTC. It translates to CASSPSWQHGYTF.

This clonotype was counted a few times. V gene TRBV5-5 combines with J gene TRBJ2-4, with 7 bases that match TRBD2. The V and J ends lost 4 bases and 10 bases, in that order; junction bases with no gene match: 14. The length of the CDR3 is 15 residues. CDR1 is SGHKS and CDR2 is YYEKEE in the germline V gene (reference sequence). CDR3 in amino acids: CASSPGTTAGLIQYF. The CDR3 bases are TGTGCCAGCAGCCCCGGGACTACGGCGGGTTTAATTCAGTACTTC.

Written as DNA, the CDR3 is TGTGCCAGTACTAACAGGAGAGGAAATCAGCCCCAGCATTTT. Translating gives CASTNRRGNQPQHF. The rearrangement links TRBV19 to TRBJ1-5, with D possibly matching TRBD1 (5 bases). Germline loops: CDR1 LNHDA, CDR2 SQIVND (reference sequence). Trimming pared 7 bases from V and 4 bases from J, leaving 14 bases between. The CDR3 runs to 14 residues.

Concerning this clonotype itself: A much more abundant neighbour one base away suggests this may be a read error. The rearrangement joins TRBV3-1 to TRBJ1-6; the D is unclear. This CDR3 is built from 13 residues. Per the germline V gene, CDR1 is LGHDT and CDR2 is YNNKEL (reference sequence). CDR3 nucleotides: TGTGCCAGCAGCCAAGATTCCGATTCACACCTCCACTTT. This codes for CASSQDSDSHLHF.

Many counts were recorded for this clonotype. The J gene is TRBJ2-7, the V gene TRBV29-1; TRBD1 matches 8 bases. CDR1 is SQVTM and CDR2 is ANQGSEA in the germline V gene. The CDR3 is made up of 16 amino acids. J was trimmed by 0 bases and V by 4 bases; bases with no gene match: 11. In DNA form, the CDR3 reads TGCAGCGTTGCAGGGGGCTCCTTAAAGAGCTCCTACGAGCAGTACTTC. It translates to CSVAGGSLKSSYEQYF.

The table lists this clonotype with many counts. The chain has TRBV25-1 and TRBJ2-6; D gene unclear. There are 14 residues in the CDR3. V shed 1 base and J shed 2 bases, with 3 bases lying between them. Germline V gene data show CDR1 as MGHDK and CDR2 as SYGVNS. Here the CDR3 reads CASSEWAGANVLTF. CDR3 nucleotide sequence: TGTGCCAGCAGTGAATGGGCTGGGGCCAACGTCCTGACTTTC. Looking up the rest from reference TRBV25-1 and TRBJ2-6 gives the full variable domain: EADIYQTPRYLVIGTGKKITLECSQTMGHDKMYWYQQDPGMELHLIHYSYGVNSTEKGDLSSESTVSRIRTEHFPLTLESARPSHTSQYLCASSEWAGANVLTFGAGSRLTVL.

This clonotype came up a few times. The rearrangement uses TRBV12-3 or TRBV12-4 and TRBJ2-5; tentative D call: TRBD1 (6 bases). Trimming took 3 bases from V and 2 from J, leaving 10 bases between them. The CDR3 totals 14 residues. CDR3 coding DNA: TGTGCCAGCAGTTTTGGGGGCCCACAAGAGACCCAGTACTTC. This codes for CASSFGGPQETQYF.

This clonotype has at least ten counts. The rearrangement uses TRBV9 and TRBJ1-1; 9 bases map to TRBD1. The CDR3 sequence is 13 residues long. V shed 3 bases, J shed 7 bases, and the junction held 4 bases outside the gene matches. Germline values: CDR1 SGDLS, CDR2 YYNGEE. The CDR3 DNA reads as TGTGCCAGCAGCGATACGGACAGGGGTGAAGCTTTCTTT. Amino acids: CASSDTDRGEAFF.

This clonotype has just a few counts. The CDR3, as DNA: TGTGCCTGGAGTTTCAGGGGGCTTGGCACTGAAGCTTTCTTT. Amino acid sequence: CAWSFRGLGTEAFF. This chain connects TRBV30 to TRBJ1-1; the match to TRBD1 covers 8 bases. CDR1 GTSNPN and CDR2 SVGIG come from the germline V gene (reference sequence). This CDR3 contains 14 residues. The ends lost 2 bases at V and 4 bases at J; junction bases unmatched: 6.

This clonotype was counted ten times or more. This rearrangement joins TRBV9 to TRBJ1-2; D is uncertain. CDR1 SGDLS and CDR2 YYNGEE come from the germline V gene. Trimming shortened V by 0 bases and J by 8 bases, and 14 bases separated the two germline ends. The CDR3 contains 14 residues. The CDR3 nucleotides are TGTGCCAGCAGCGTAGCTCCGGGTCGTGGCGGCTACACCTTC. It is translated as CASSVAPGRGGYTF.

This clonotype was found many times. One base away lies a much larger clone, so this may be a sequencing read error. The CDR3 bases are TGTGCCAGCACCTTACAAGAGACCCAGTACTTC. Translation gives CASTLQETQYF. This rearrangement joins TRBV6-1 to TRBJ2-5, with D uncertain. Germline assignment: CDR1 MNHNS and CDR2 SASEGT. Deletions cut 7 bases from V and 2 bases from J, with 5 bases between. The CDR3 sequence is 11 residues long.

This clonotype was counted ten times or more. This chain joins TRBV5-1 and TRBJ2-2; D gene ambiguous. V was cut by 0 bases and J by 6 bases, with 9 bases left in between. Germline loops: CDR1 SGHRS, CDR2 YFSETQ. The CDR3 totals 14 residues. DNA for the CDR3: TGCGCCAGCAGCTTGGCCGTGGGCCCCGGGGAGCTGTTTTTT. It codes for CASSLAVGPGELFF.

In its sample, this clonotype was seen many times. The DNA for the CDR3 is TGTGCCAGCAGCGGTAGGAAGGTGACAGGGCGGCGAGAGACCCAGTACTTC. It encodes CASSGRKVTGRRETQYF. The chain joins TRBV7-9 to TRBJ2-5, with 7 bases matching TRBD1. CDR1 and CDR2 (germline): SEHNR, FQNEAQ (reference sequence). This CDR3 is built from 17 residues. The trim removed 5 bases at V and 4 bases at J, leaving 16 bases unmatched.

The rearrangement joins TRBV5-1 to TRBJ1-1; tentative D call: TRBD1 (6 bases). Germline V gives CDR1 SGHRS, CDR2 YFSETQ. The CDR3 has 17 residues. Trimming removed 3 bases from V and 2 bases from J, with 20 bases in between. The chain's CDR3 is CASSSQGPGRINTEAFF. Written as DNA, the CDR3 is TGCGCCAGCAGCTCCCAGGGGCCTGGGAGGATCAACACTGAAGCTTTCTTT.

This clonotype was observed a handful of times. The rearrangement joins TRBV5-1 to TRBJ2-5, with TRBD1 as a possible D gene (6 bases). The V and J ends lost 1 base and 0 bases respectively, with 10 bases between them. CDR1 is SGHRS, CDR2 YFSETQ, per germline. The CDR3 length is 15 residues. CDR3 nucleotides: TGCGCCAGCAGCTTGACGACAGGACACCAAGAGACCCAGTACTTC. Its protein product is CASSLTTGHQETQYF.

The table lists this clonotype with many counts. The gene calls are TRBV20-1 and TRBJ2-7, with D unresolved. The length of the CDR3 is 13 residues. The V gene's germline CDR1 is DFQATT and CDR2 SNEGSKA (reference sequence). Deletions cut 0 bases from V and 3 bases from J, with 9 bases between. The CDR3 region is CSAREQSDYEQYF. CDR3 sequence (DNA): TGCAGTGCTAGAGAGCAGAGCGACTACGAGCAGTACTTC.

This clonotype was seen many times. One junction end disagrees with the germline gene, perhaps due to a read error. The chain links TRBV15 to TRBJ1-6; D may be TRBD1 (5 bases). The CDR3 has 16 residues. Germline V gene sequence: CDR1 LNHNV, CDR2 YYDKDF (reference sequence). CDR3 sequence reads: CATSGTLGKPGSHLHF. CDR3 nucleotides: TGTGCCACCAGCGGGACGTTAGGAAAACCTGGGTCACACCTCCACTTT.